This is a list of T cell receptor beta chains from one sample in a study of blood T cell repertoires in COVID-19. TCRdb's copy holds only in-frame clones and misses some; the assay was immunoSEQ multiplex PCR. The table records about 120,000 clones, about 79% of them present only once. The sequenced material came from peripheral blood. These TCRs come from a woman aged 70-85 years with acute or convalescent COVID-19. CDR3s include the opening cysteine and the closing phenylalanine or tryptophan. D genes are given only for firm matches. Only part of the rows carry a size: once, few, many, or a class if the clone is expanded.

CASSLAEWTSGGGSGELFF	TRBV7-9	TRBJ2-2	-	TRBD2
CASSLTGQRTEAFF	TRBV7-3	TRBJ1-1	-	-
CASSPTGDYGYTF	TRBV19	TRBJ1-2	-	TRBD1
CASSQGTGAYYGYTF	TRBV4-3	TRBJ1-2	few	TRBD1
CASTHSRGPSSYNEQFF	TRBV5-6	TRBJ2-1	-	-
CASSPAGPGRMNTEAFF	TRBV18	TRBJ1-1	-	-
CASSPRGNFYTDTQYF	TRBV4-3	TRBJ2-3	-	-
CASSPGGRGQAFF	TRBV2	TRBJ1-1	-	TRBD1
CASSPFSGASTDTQYF	TRBV9	TRBJ2-3	-	TRBD2
CASSLQNFSPNRANYGYTF	TRBV19	TRBJ1-2	once	-
CASSLSGSGEAFF	TRBV12-3/TRBV12-4	TRBJ1-1	-	-
CASSKMGRSYNEQFF	TRBV9	TRBJ2-1	-	-
CASTYPSTGELFF	TRBV6-6	TRBJ2-2	-	-
CASSPGTGVGTEAFF	TRBV18	TRBJ1-1	-	TRBD1
CASSQVFIPSEEDSPLHF	TRBV4-3	TRBJ1-6	-	-
CASSTMGQNYGYTF	TRBV19	TRBJ1-2	-	TRBD1
CASSLGFTEGTSTDTQYF	TRBV5-5	TRBJ2-3	few	-
CASSVRGGGEKLFF	TRBV9	TRBJ1-4	once	-
CATSISGTDTQYF	TRBV15	TRBJ2-3	-	-
CASSLRTSRDTNTQYF	TRBV27	TRBJ2-3	-	-
CASSYRRGVQETQYF	TRBV6-2/TRBV6-3	TRBJ2-5	-	TRBD2
CATSDPTSGVYNEQFF	TRBV24-1	TRBJ2-1	-	TRBD2
CASSLTGTRGETQYF	TRBV7-3	TRBJ2-5	-	-
CASSLSGGADTQYF	TRBV3-1/TRBV3-2	TRBJ2-3	-	TRBD2
CASGGGTGELFF	TRBV6-5	TRBJ2-2	-	-
CASSLAVNTEAFF	TRBV5-1	TRBJ1-1	-	-
CASGLGQGAGGSPLHF	TRBV12-5	TRBJ1-6	-	TRBD1
CASSGQGSRNEQFF	TRBV11-1	TRBJ2-1	-	-
CAISESNSRLDEQFF	TRBV10-3	TRBJ2-1	few	-
CASSLEGQIYNEQFF	TRBV5-4	TRBJ2-1	-	TRBD1
CASSKGTGKQETQYF	TRBV19	TRBJ2-5	-	TRBD1
CAWSRDRTGELFF	TRBV30	TRBJ2-2	-	TRBD1
CASSLTRLAGGDTQYF	TRBV7-3	TRBJ2-3	-	TRBD2
CASSLGRNTGELFF	TRBV18	TRBJ2-2	-	-
CASSQPARGSGRSF	TRBV4-1	TRBJ1-2	-	-
CASSKMGVAQETQYF	TRBV7-2	TRBJ2-5	-	-
CASSSGTVSEAFF	TRBV7-2	TRBJ1-1	-	TRBD1
CATRGQVGADTQYF	TRBV6-5	TRBJ2-3	-	TRBD1
CASSSRTGESGNTIYF	TRBV7-2	TRBJ1-3	-	TRBD1
CASSLGSGEGTDTQYF	TRBV11-3	TRBJ2-3	-	TRBD2
CASSPSLGAQPEQFF	TRBV18	TRBJ2-1	few	-
CASSQVGGRAGEKLFF	TRBV4-2	TRBJ1-4	-	TRBD1
CSASRSAYREGNSPLHF	TRBV20-1	TRBJ1-6	-	-
CASSQVLLAGGPGQETQYF	TRBV4-1	TRBJ2-5	-	TRBD2
CASSLEGSYGYTF	TRBV12-3/TRBV12-4	TRBJ1-2	-	-
CSVVQGRYTEAFF	TRBV29-1	TRBJ1-1	-	-
CASSSTGGDNSPLHF	TRBV27	TRBJ1-6	once	TRBD1